The source of this T cell receptor beta chain is a study of shared clonotypes between healthy human individuals. Every donor was a Caucasian adult from Nashville, Tennessee. There are 15 residues in the CDR3. V trimming: 3 bases; J trimming: 6 bases; junction bases outside the gene matches: 10. Looked up from germline, CDR1 is KGHSH and CDR2 is LQKENI. Unsorted PBMC replicate PCRs used about 310 ng DNA, tens of thousands of T cell genomes. This table comes from immunoSEQ multiplex PCR, and its TCRdb copy is limited to in-frame clones, with some not included. In the table there are hundreds of thousands of clones, roughly four fifths of which are singletons. This clone was seen more than once but under ten times.

The sequencing input was PBMCs. The chain is built from TRBV18 and TRBJ2-7, with 8 bases identical to TRBD1. The clonotype originates from a woman between 40 and 50 years old in good health. Some clones in this sample may be carry-over from other donors' samples. This chain's CDR3 is CASSPRSQGGSEQYF. The DNA of the CDR3 is TGTGCCAGCTCACCGAGGTCACAGGGGGGCTCCGAGCAGTACTTC.